The present entry profiles one T cell receptor (beta chain) with its context. The sample comes from a study of blood T cell repertoires in COVID-19. About the research overall: Donors in the United States, Italy and Spain gave samples during acute or convalescent COVID-19. The cDNA or gDNA used as material had been derived from T cells, B-cell-depleted T cells, or PBMCs.

Profiling relied on immunoSEQ multiplex PCR, and the TCRdb table lists in-frame clones only, not all of them. The sample has under 110,000 clones; over 60% are singletons. The Seattle patients joined while their infection was active and were tracked longitudinally afterward. CDR1 SGDLS and CDR2 YYNGEE come from the germline V gene. The CDR3 spans 16 residues. V dropped 0 bases and J dropped 5; count of bases not matched to a gene: 7. This chain links TRBV9 with TRBJ2-3; 9 bases line up with TRBD1. This clonotype was sampled from a man older than 75 with COVID-19, enrolled during active disease. Sequenced sample: peripheral blood. Here the CDR3 DNA reads TGTGCCAGCAGCGTAGGGGGAGGACAGGGGATAGATACGCAGTATTTT. Amino acid sequence: CASSVGGGQGIDTQYF.